This T cell receptor beta chain was captured in a study of T cells in Graves' hyperthyroidism and ophthalmopathy. This clonotype was seen a few times. A much bigger clone sits one base away, suggesting this may be a read error. From germline, CDR1 is SEHNR and CDR2 FQNEAQ (reference sequence). CDR3 length: 12 residues. The V and J ends lost 3 bases and 6 bases respectively, with 9 bases between them. The CDR3 regions of TCR beta were amplified from RNA transcripts. In the first-round RT-PCR of the TCR CDR3, the HTBI primer set was used. TCRdb passed the multiplex PCR reads through MiXCR, listing each CDR3 protein once. Of some 300,000 distinct CDR3 sequences in the sample, about 13% were seen once.

What was sequenced was blood. This receptor was obtained from a middle-aged woman with Graves' hyperthyroidism. V is TRBV7-9 and J is TRBJ2-7; D gene uncertain. The CDR3 loop is CASSFSSLEQYF. The CDR3, as DNA: TGTGCCAGCAGCTTCTCCAGCCTCGAGCAGTACTTC.